This entry is about one T cell receptor (beta chain). The sample originates from a study of blood T cell repertoires in COVID-19. Turning to the study itself: The study drew acute and convalescent COVID-19 samples from the United States, Italy and Spain. PBMCs, B-cell-depleted T cells, or T cells provided the cDNA or gDNA that made up the material.

V lost 5 bases to trimming and J lost 1 base; unmatched junction nucleotides: 5. The CDR3 runs 16 residues. Germline V gene data show CDR1 as SGHTA and CDR2 as FQGNSA. Authors' processing steps: Estimation of nucleated cell counts relied on the amplification of reference gene primers. Generated by immunoSEQ multiplex PCR, the TCRdb table keeps only in-frame clones and is missing some. V, J and clone size are those of that table, while D and trimming were read from the DNA. This table holds about 170,000 clones, 88% found once. Sequencing was done on a sample of peripheral blood. The sequence derives from a man aged 50 to 60 who had recovered from COVID-19. V gene TRBV7-2 combines with J gene TRBJ1-5; 10 nucleotides agree with TRBD1. The CDR3 here is CASSGDRGRSNQPQHF. CDR3 DNA sequence: TGTGCCAGCAGCGGGGACAGGGGAAGGAGCAATCAGCCCCAGCATTTT.